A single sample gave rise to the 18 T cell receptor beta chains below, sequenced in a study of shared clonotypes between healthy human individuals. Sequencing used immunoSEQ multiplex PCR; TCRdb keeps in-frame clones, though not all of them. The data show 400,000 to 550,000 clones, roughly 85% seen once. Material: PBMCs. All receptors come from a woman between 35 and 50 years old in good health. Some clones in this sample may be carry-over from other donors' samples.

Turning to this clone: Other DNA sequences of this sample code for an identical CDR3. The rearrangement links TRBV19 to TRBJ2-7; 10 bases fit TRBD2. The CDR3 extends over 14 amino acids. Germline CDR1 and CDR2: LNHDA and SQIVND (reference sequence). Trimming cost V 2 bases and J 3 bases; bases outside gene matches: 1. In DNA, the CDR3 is TGTGCCAGTAGTATAAGACTAGCGGGCTACGAGCAGTACTTC. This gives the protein CASSIRLAGYEQYF.

CDR3 protein: CSAATGSATEAFF. DNA for the CDR3: TGCAGCGCCGCGACAGGGAGTGCCACTGAAGCTTTCTTT. V gene TRBV29-1 combines with J gene TRBJ1-1, with 7 bases that match TRBD1. This CDR3 region has 13 residues. V shed 7 bases, J shed 4 bases, and the junction held 9 bases outside the gene matches. Germline V gene lookup returns CDR1 SQVTM and CDR2 ANQGSEA.

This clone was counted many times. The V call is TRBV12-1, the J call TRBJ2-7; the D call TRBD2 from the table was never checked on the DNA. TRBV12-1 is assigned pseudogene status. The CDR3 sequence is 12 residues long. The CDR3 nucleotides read TGTGCCGCCACTAGCGGGACGGCCGAGCAGTACTTC. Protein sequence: CAATSGTAEQYF.

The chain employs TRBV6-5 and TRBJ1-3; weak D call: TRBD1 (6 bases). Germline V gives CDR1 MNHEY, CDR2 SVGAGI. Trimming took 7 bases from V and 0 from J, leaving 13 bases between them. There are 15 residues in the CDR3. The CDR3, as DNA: TGTGCCAGCATTCCGCCGGGACACTCTGGAAACACCATATATTTT. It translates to CASIPPGHSGNTIYF.

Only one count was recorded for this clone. The CDR3 protein is CASSLRAGGHNEQFF. In DNA, the CDR3 is TGTGCCAGCAGTTTACGAGCGGGAGGCCACAATGAGCAGTTCTTC. The V and J genes are TRBV27 and TRBJ2-1; the match to TRBD2 covers 9 bases. Germline V gene sequence: CDR1 MNHEY, CDR2 SMNVEV (reference sequence). The CDR3 length is 15 residues. With V trimmed by 2 bases and J by 5 bases, 4 bases remained unmatched.

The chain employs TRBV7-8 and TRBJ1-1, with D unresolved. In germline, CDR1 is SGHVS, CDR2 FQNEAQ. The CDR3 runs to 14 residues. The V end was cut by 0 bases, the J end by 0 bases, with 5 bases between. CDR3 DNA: TGTGCCAGCAGCTTAGCCCAAGTGAACACTGAAGCTTTCTTT. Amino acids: CASSLAQVNTEAFF.

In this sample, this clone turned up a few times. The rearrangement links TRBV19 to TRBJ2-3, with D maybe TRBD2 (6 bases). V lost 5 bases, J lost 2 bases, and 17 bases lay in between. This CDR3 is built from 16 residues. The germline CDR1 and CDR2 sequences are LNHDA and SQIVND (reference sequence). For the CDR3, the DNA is TGTGCCAGTAGTGGGAGGCCCGACTTACCCACAGATACGCAGTATTTT. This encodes CASSGRPDLPTDTQYF. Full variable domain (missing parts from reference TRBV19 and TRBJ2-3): DGGITQSPKYLFRKEGQNVTLSCEQNLNHDAMYWYRQDPGQGLRLIYYSQIVNDFQKGDIAEGYSVSREKKESFPLTVTSAQKNPTAFYLCASSGRPDLPTDTQYFGPGTRLTVL.

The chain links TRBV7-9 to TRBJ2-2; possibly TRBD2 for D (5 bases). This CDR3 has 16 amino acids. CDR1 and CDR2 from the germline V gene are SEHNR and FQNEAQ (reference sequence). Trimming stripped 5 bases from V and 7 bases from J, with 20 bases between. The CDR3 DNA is TGTGCCAGCAGCAAATACGCGGGCCTTGGGAACGGGGAGCTGTTTTTT. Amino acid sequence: CASSKYAGLGNGELFF. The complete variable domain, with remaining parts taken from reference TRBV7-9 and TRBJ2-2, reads DTGVSQNPRHKITKRGQNVTFRCDPISEHNRLYWYRQTLGQGPEFLTYFQNEAQLEKSRLLSDRFSAERPKGSFSTLEIQRTEQGDSAMYLCASSKYAGLGNGELFFGEGSRLTVL.

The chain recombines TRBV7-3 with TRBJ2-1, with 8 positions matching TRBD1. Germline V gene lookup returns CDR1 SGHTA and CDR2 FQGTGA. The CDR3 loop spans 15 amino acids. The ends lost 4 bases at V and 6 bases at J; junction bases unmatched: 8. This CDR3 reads CASSSVGQGGNEQFF. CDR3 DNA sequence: TGTGCCAGCAGCTCGGTAGGACAGGGTGGCAATGAGCAGTTCTTC. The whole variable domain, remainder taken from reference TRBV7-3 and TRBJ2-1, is GAGVSQTPSNKVTEKGKYVELRCDPISGHTALYWYRQSLGQGPEFLIYFQGTGAADDSGLPNDRFFAVRPEGSVSTLKIQRTERGDSAVYLCASSSVGQGGNEQFFGPGTRLTVL.

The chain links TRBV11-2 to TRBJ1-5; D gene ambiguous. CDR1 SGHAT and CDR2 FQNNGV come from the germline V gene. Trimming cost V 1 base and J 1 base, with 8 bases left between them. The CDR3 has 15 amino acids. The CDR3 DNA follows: TGTGCCAGCAGCTTAGGAGGGTTGAGCAATCAGCCCCAGCATTTT. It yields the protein CASSLGGLSNQPQHF.

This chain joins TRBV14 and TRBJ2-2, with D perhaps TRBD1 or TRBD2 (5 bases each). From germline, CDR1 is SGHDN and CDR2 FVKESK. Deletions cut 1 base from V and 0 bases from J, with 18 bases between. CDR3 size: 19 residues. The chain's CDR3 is CASSQVFLGESSNTGELFF. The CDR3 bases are TGTGCCAGCAGCCAAGTTTTTTTGGGGGAGAGCTCGAACACCGGGGAGCTGTTTTTT.

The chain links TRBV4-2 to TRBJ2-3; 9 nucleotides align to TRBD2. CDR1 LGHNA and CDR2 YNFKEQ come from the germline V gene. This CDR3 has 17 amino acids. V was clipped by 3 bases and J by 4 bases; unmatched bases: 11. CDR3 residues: CASSQTKTGLAPDTQYF. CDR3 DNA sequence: TGTGCCAGCAGCCAGACCAAAACGGGACTAGCCCCAGATACGCAGTATTTT.

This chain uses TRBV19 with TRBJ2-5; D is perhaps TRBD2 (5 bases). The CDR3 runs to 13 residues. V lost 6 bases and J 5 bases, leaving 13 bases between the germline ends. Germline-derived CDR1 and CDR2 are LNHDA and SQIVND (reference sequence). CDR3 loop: CASSSGRLETQYF. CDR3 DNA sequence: TGTGCCAGTAGCAGTGGGAGACTGGAGACCCAGTACTTC.

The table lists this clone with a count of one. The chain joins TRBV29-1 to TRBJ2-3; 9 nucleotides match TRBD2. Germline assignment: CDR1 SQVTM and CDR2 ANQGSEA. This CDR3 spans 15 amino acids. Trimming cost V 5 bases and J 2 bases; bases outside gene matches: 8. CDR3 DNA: TGCAGCGTTTCACCGACTAGCGGTATCACAGATACGCAGTATTTT. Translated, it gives CSVSPTSGITDTQYF.

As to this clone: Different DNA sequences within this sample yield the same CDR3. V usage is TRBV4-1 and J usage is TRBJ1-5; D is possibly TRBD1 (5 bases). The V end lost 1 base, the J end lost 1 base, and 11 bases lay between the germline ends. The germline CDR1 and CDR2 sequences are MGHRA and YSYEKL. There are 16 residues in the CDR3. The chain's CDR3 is CASSQVGGPSNQPQHF. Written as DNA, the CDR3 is TGCGCCAGCAGCCAAGTCGGGGGTCCAAGCAATCAGCCCCAGCATTTT.

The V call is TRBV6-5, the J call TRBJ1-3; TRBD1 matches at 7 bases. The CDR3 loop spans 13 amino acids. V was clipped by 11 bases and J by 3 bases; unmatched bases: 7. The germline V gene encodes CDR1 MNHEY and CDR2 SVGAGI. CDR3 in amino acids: CAVRGGYGNTIYF. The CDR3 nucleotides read TGTGCCGTAAGAGGGGGCTATGGAAACACCATATATTTT.

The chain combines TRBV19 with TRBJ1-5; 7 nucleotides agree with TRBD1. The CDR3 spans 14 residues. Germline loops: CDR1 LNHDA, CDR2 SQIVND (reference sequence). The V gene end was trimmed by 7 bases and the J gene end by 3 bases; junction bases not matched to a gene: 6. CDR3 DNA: TGTGCCAGTATGGGGGGACAGCCCAATCAGCCCCAGCATTTT. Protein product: CASMGGQPNQPQHF.

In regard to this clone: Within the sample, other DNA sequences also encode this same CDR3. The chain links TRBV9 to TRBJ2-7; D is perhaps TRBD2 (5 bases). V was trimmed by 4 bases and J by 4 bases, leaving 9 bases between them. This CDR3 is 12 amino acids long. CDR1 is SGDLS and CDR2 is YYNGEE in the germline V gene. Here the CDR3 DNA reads TGTGCCAGCAGCCCTGGAGGTTACGAGCAGTACTTC. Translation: CASSPGGYEQYF.